These T cell receptor beta chains were read from a single sample in a study of blood T cell repertoires in COVID-19. Some clones are missing from TCRdb's copy, which holds only in-frame ones; the method was immunoSEQ multiplex PCR. The sample contains more than 300,000 clones, 87% of which appear only once. Sample: peripheral blood. These receptors all come from a woman in her forties or fifties with COVID-19, enrolled during active disease. CDR3s include the opening cysteine and the closing phenylalanine or tryptophan. A D gene is named only where the DNA matches it firmly. Clone size is given for some rows only: seen once, a few or many times, or a class if the clone is expanded.

clone_size: .; j_call: TRBJ1-1; d_call: TRBD1; v_call: TRBV5-6; cdr3_nt: TGTGCCAGCAGCTTGGGGACAGGGGGCACTGAAGCTTTCTTT; cdr3_aa: CASSLGTGGTEAFF
clone_size: .; j_call: TRBJ2-1; d_call: TRBD2; v_call: TRBV7-9; cdr3_nt: TGTGCCAGCACGACCGGTAGCGGGAGGGCCTCAGGGAATGAGCAGTTCTTC; cdr3_aa: CASTTGSGRASGNEQFF
clone_size: .; j_call: TRBJ1-1; d_call: .; v_call: TRBV27; cdr3_nt: TGTGCCAGCAGTTTCGGAGGGAGCGCCGAAGCTTTCTTT; cdr3_aa: CASSFGGSAEAFF
clone_size: .; j_call: TRBJ1-5; d_call: TRBD1; v_call: TRBV6-5; cdr3_nt: TGTGCCAGCAGTCGACAGGGTTCTCAGCCCCAGCATTTT; cdr3_aa: CASSRQGSQPQHF
clone_size: .; j_call: TRBJ1-5; d_call: .; v_call: TRBV5-6; cdr3_nt: TGTGCCAGCAGCCGTAGGACAGTCGGCAATCAGCCCCAGCATTTT; cdr3_aa: CASSRRTVGNQPQHF
clone_size: many; j_call: TRBJ2-1; d_call: .; v_call: TRBV27; cdr3_nt: TGTGCCAGCAGTCCCGGGGTTTGGCGAACCAATGAGCAGTTCTTC; cdr3_aa: CASSPGVWRTNEQFF
clone_size: .; j_call: TRBJ1-1; d_call: TRBD1; v_call: TRBV5-6; cdr3_nt: TGTGCCAGCAGCTTGGACAGGGGATTCATGATGAACACTGAAGCTTTCTTT; cdr3_aa: CASSLDRGFMMNTEAFF
clone_size: .; j_call: TRBJ1-2; d_call: .; v_call: TRBV19; cdr3_nt: TGTGCCAGTAGTATAGCCCCACTGATGACACGACACGGCTACACCTTC; cdr3_aa: CASSIAPLMTRHGYTF
clone_size: .; j_call: TRBJ1-3; d_call: TRBD1; v_call: TRBV18; cdr3_nt: TGTGCCAGCTCATCGGACAGGGCGTACTCTGGAAACACCATATATTTT; cdr3_aa: CASSSDRAYSGNTIYF
clone_size: .; j_call: TRBJ1-1; d_call: TRBD1; v_call: TRBV5-4; cdr3_nt: TGTGCCAGCAGCCCGGGACAGGGGATATCTGAAGCTTTCTTT; cdr3_aa: CASSPGQGISEAFF
clone_size: once; j_call: TRBJ1-3; d_call: .; v_call: TRBV19; cdr3_nt: TGTGCCAGTACGTCCATCAGTGGAAACACCATATATTTT; cdr3_aa: CASTSISGNTIYF
clone_size: .; j_call: TRBJ2-7; d_call: TRBD2; v_call: TRBV5-4; cdr3_nt: TGTGCCAGCAGCCGGAGTAGCGGGAGTCCCCTCTACGAGCAGTACTTC; cdr3_aa: CASSRSSGSPLYEQYF
clone_size: .; j_call: TRBJ1-5; d_call: .; v_call: TRBV11-2; cdr3_nt: TGTGCCAGCAGCTTAGACAGGGATCAGCCCCAGCATTTT; cdr3_aa: CASSLDRDQPQHF
clone_size: .; j_call: TRBJ2-7; d_call: .; v_call: TRBV27; cdr3_nt: TGTGCCAGCAGTTGGGAGGTTGGGACAGCTTACGAGCAGTACTTC; cdr3_aa: CASSWEVGTAYEQYF
clone_size: .; j_call: TRBJ2-1; d_call: .; v_call: TRBV30; cdr3_nt: TGTGCCTGGAGTCCGACAGTTAGCGGTGAGCAGTTCTTC; cdr3_aa: CAWSPTVSGEQFF
clone_size: .; j_call: TRBJ1-1; d_call: .; v_call: TRBV30; cdr3_nt: TGTGCCTGGAGCCCACAGAACACTGAAGCTTTCTTT; cdr3_aa: CAWSPQNTEAFF
clone_size: .; j_call: TRBJ1-3; d_call: .; v_call: TRBV19; cdr3_nt: TGTGCCAGTAGTAGCGGGGGTTCACATGGAAACACCATATATTTT; cdr3_aa: CASSSGGSHGNTIYF
clone_size: .; j_call: TRBJ2-1; d_call: TRBD2; v_call: TRBV5-1; cdr3_nt: TGCGCCAGCAGATCATTAGCGGGAGGAACCGATGAGCAGTTCTTC; cdr3_aa: CASRSLAGGTDEQFF
clone_size: .; j_call: TRBJ2-1; d_call: TRBD2; v_call: TRBV29-1; cdr3_nt: TGCAGCGAACTAGCGGGAGGTAACAATGAGCAGTTCTTC; cdr3_aa: CSELAGGNNEQFF
clone_size: .; j_call: TRBJ2-5; d_call: TRBD1; v_call: TRBV14; cdr3_nt: TGTGCCAGCAGCCAAGCCGGGACAGGGCAAGAGACCCAGTACTTC; cdr3_aa: CASSQAGTGQETQYF
clone_size: .; j_call: TRBJ2-1; d_call: TRBD2; v_call: TRBV28; cdr3_nt: TGTGCCAGCAGTTCAATCCCCCTCCGCGGGACTAGCGGGAGGGATGAGCAGTTCTTC; cdr3_aa: CASSSIPLRGTSGRDEQFF
clone_size: .; j_call: TRBJ1-1; d_call: TRBD1; v_call: TRBV30; cdr3_nt: TGTGCCTCTGACAGGGTGAGCACTGAAGCTTTCTTT; cdr3_aa: CASDRVSTEAFF
clone_size: .; j_call: TRBJ2-5; d_call: TRBD2; v_call: TRBV7-6; cdr3_nt: TGTGCCAGCAGCCCCCTGGGACTAGCCCAAGAGACCCAGTACTTC; cdr3_aa: CASSPLGLAQETQYF
clone_size: .; j_call: TRBJ2-3; d_call: TRBD2; v_call: TRBV5-6; cdr3_nt: TGTGCCAGCAGATTAGATCTTACGGGAGGAGATACGCAGTATTTT; cdr3_aa: CASRLDLTGGDTQYF
clone_size: once; j_call: TRBJ1-2; d_call: .; v_call: TRBV7-2; cdr3_nt: TGTGCCAGCAGCTTAGGCAGGGACTTCGCAGGCTACACCTTC; cdr3_aa: CASSLGRDFAGYTF
clone_size: .; j_call: TRBJ2-7; d_call: .; v_call: TRBV6-1; cdr3_nt: TGTGCCAGCAGTGAAGGAGTCTACTACGAGCAGTACTTC; cdr3_aa: CASSEGVYYEQYF
clone_size: .; j_call: TRBJ1-2; d_call: TRBD1; v_call: TRBV6-1; cdr3_nt: TGTGCCAGCAGTGAAGAGTTTCCGATCGGACAGGACAGGAACTATGGCTACACCTTC; cdr3_aa: CASSEEFPIGQDRNYGYTF
clone_size: .; j_call: TRBJ1-3; d_call: .; v_call: TRBV15; cdr3_nt: TGTGCCACCAGCACAAAGGCGTGGGGGGTTGCAGGAAACACCATATATTTT; cdr3_aa: CATSTKAWGVAGNTIYF
clone_size: .; j_call: TRBJ2-7; d_call: TRBD1; v_call: TRBV29-1; cdr3_nt: TGCAGCGTTAAGGCAGGGGGCTTTTACGAGCAGTACTTC; cdr3_aa: CSVKAGGFYEQYF
clone_size: .; j_call: TRBJ2-7; d_call: TRBD2; v_call: TRBV6-5; cdr3_nt: TGTGCCAGCAGTAGGACTAGCGGGTTATACGAGCAGTACTTC; cdr3_aa: CASSRTSGLYEQYF
clone_size: .; j_call: TRBJ2-7; d_call: TRBD2; v_call: TRBV7-6; cdr3_nt: TGTGCCAGCATCAGCGGGAGGCCCCCCTACGAGCAGTACTTC; cdr3_aa: CASISGRPPYEQYF
clone_size: .; j_call: TRBJ2-2; d_call: .; v_call: TRBV4-3; cdr3_nt: TGCGCCAGCAGCCAAGACCCCCCGGCGGCCGGCCCCGGGGAGCTGTTTTTT; cdr3_aa: CASSQDPPAAGPGELFF
clone_size: .; j_call: TRBJ1-4; d_call: TRBD1; v_call: TRBV6-4; cdr3_nt: TGTGCCAGCAGGTTGACAGGGCGTGTTGAAAAACTGTTTTTT; cdr3_aa: CASRLTGRVEKLFF
clone_size: .; j_call: TRBJ2-7; d_call: .; v_call: TRBV7-9; cdr3_nt: TGTACCAGCAGCTTACTCCAGGCGAGCTCCTACGAGCAGTACTTC; cdr3_aa: CTSSLLQASSYEQYF
clone_size: .; j_call: TRBJ2-7; d_call: TRBD1; v_call: TRBV7-2; cdr3_nt: TGTGCCAGCAGCCGGTCGCGGGGACAGGGGGGGCAGTACTTC; cdr3_aa: CASSRSRGQGGQYF
clone_size: .; j_call: TRBJ1-2; d_call: .; v_call: TRBV12-3/TRBV12-4; cdr3_nt: TGTGCCAGCAGTCCCGAACGGAGCGAAGGAACCTTC; cdr3_aa: CASSPERSEGTF
clone_size: .; j_call: TRBJ1-5; d_call: .; v_call: TRBV29-1; cdr3_nt: TGCAGCGTTGCCGGCGGTCACAATCAGCCCCAGCATTTT; cdr3_aa: CSVAGGHNQPQHF
clone_size: .; j_call: TRBJ2-5; d_call: TRBD2; v_call: TRBV3-1/TRBV3-2; cdr3_nt: TGTGCCAGCGGGAGCACTAGCGGTCAAGAGACCCAGTACTTC; cdr3_aa: CASGSTSGQETQYF
clone_size: .; j_call: TRBJ1-3; d_call: .; v_call: TRBV18; cdr3_nt: TGTGCCAGCTCACCGCTTGTAAGCCTGCCCCGGGGCTCTGGAAACACCATATATTTT; cdr3_aa: CASSPLVSLPRGSGNTIYF
clone_size: .; j_call: TRBJ1-3; d_call: .; v_call: TRBV11-1; cdr3_nt: TGTGCCAGCAGCTTACAGGGAACTGGAAACACCATATATTTT; cdr3_aa: CASSLQGTGNTIYF
clone_size: .; j_call: TRBJ2-2; d_call: .; v_call: TRBV9; cdr3_nt: TGTGCCAGCAGCGAGGAGACAGGGAACACCGGGGAGCTGTTTTTT; cdr3_aa: CASSEETGNTGELFF
clone_size: .; j_call: TRBJ1-5; d_call: .; v_call: TRBV7-2; cdr3_nt: TGTGCCAGCAGCATACAGACAGGCAATCAGCCCCAGCATTTT; cdr3_aa: CASSIQTGNQPQHF
clone_size: .; j_call: TRBJ1-2; d_call: .; v_call: TRBV10-3; cdr3_nt: TGTGCCATCACCCAAAGGGGGAATTTGGTCGATGGCTACACCTTC; cdr3_aa: CAITQRGNLVDGYTF
clone_size: once; j_call: TRBJ2-5; d_call: TRBD2; v_call: TRBV2; cdr3_nt: TGTGCCAGTAGCGGGCAAGAGACCCAGTACTTC; cdr3_aa: CASSGQETQYF